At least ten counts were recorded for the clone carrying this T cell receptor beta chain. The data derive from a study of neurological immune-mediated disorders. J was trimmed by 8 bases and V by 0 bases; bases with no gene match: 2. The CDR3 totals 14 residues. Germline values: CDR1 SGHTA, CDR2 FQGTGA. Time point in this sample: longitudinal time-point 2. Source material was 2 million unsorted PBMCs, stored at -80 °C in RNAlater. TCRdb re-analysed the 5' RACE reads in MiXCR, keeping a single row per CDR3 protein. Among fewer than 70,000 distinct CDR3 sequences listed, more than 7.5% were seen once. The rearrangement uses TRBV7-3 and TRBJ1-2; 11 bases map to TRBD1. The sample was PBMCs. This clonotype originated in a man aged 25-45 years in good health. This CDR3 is CASSLTRTGGGYTF. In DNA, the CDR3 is TGTGCCAGCAGCTTAACTCGGACAGGGGGCGGCTACACCTTC.